This T cell receptor beta chain was identified in a study of T cell repertoires in cytomegalovirus infection. Study at large: Indications came from public TCR beta signatures; they pointed to CMV infection and to a matching HLA type. Study-wide results and limits: CMV carriers having the relevant HLA were flagged by cumulative public TCR beta family frequency.

The CDR3 extends over 14 amino acids. The V gene's germline CDR1 is MNHEY and CDR2 SVGAGI. Trimming removed 6 bases at V and 2 bases at J, with 13 bases between. Turning to this clonotype: Its antigen is unidentified.

MiXCR was run by TCRdb on the reads, yielding one entry per CDR3 protein. Among 680,000 or so distinct CDR3 sequences, roughly 36% were seen once, and the ten largest hold roughly 2.8%. Sequencing input: PBMCs. The chain joins TRBV6-5 to TRBJ2-5; D possibly corresponds to TRBD1 (7 bases). This receptor was identified in a human donor in good health (CMV status not recorded). Some clones in this sample may be carry-over from other donors' samples. The CDR3 DNA reads TGTGCCAGCAGCCGGGGGACAGCACAAGAGACCCAGTACTTC. Its protein product is CASSRGTAQETQYF.